Below, one TCR beta chain is given with its context. Sequencing used immunoSEQ multiplex PCR; TCRdb keeps in-frame clones, though not all of them. The sample contains under 130,000 clones, 89% of which appear only once. These data come from a study of blood T cell repertoires in COVID-19. The overall study: Samples of COVID-19 (acute and convalescent) were obtained from the United States, Italy and Spain. The analysed material was cDNA or gDNA that came from T cells, B-cell-depleted T cells, or PBMCs.

The CDR3 runs 13 residues. Trimming cost V 6 bases and J 4 bases, with 12 bases left between them. The V and J genes are TRBV12-3 or TRBV12-4 and TRBJ1-2; D perhaps matches TRBD1 (6 bases). Material: peripheral blood. This receptor was taken from a woman aged 55 to 70 with acute or convalescent COVID-19. The CDR3 loop reads CASSPDSLYGYTF. The CDR3 DNA sequence: TGTGCCAGCAGCCCGGACAGCCTCTATGGCTACACCTTC.